This section outlines one TCR beta chain sequence together with its context. Its specificity is not known. V gave up 2 bases and J gave up 2 bases, with 14 bases separating them. Germline V gives CDR1 DFQATT, CDR2 SNEGSKA (reference sequence). This CDR3 comprises 15 residues. Treatment given: roughly 11-day PBMC culture with coronavirus spike peptide pools or control peptides (ViraFEST assay). Oncomine TCR Beta short-read sequencing was applied to DNA from cultured CD4+ T cells. From the PCR reads, TCRdb called clonotypes with MiXCR, one entry per CDR3 protein. The sample shows about 23,000 distinct CDR3 sequences, around 67% of them seen only once. These data originate in a study of vaccination and CD4 T cells after COVID-19. Study-wide results and caveats: Looking at convalescent patients, a median approximately 88% of reactive clones were present only post-vaccination.

The sequence was obtained from a human donor who received a COVID-19 vaccine. Sequences were derived from CD4+ T cells from blood, cultured in vitro, sampled after SARS-CoV-2 vaccination. The V gene is TRBV20-1, the J gene TRBJ2-3, with D possibly matching TRBD2 (6 bases). CDR3 sequence reads: CSARLRGEVTDTQYF. In DNA, the CDR3 is TGCAGTGCTAGACTGCGGGGAGAAGTCACAGATACGCAGTATTTT.